This T cell receptor (beta chain) appears in the sequencing data of a study of blood T cells in healthy people across ages. Those donating, healthy Caucasian individuals from Russia, were aged 6 to 90. V trimming: 4 bases; J trimming: 2 bases; junction bases outside the gene matches: 4. The germline CDR1 and CDR2 sequences are SGHTA and FQGNSA. The CDR3 length is 16 residues. Then a second PCR, running about 7 to 11 cycles, was carried out with a sample-barcoded 5' primer and a J-beta primer mix. A template-switch adaptor that had 12 random nucleotides put a tag on each cDNA molecule. Researchers report that each sample yielded at least 2.5 million CDR3-containing paired-end reads. One entry per CDR3 protein results from TCRdb running MiXCR on the 5' RACE reads. The sample holds around 500,000 distinct CDR3 sequences, about 45% seen once.

The chain has TRBV7-2 and TRBJ2-1, with 11 bases identical to TRBD2. Sequenced input: blood. The source of this sequence is an elderly man in good health. The CDR3 nucleotides read TGTGCCAGCAGCTCGCTAGCGGGGGGAGCCTACAATGAGCAGTTCTTC. As protein: CASSSLAGGAYNEQFF.